This T cell receptor (beta chain) emerged from a study of T-cell reconstitution after alpha-beta-depleted transplantation in children. A library of TCRbeta sequences, prepared with unique molecular identifiers, was generated. TCRdb re-called the PCR reads through MiXCR, storing one row per CDR3 protein. The table includes around 380,000 distinct CDR3 sequences, roughly 10% detected once. This clonotype was recorded many times. The germline V and J ends were trimmed by 1 base and 0 bases, with 5 bases remaining between them. CDR3 length equals 15 residues. CDR1 SGHKS and CDR2 YYEKEE come from the germline V gene (reference sequence).

The sequencing used PBMCs from the stem cell graft donor, collected from the stem cell graft. The clonotype was recovered from a human donor who donated a stem cell graft to a child with acute myeloid leukemia. This rearrangement joins TRBV5-5 to TRBJ2-6; D is ambiguous. The CDR3 is CASSLSSSGANVLTF. Here the CDR3 DNA reads TGTGCCAGCAGCTTGTCTAGCTCTGGGGCCAACGTCCTGACTTTC.